This T cell receptor beta chain was identified during a study of T cell responses to AZD1222 COVID-19 vaccine. Study in general: Second-dose groups at about 4 or about 12 weeks were pooled.

On this clone itself: Its antigen is currently unknown.

The repertoire was sequenced with immunoSEQ multiplex PCR; TCRdb's copy has only in-frame clones and lacks some. This sample carries fewer than 200,000 clones, around nine tenths of them seen once, and the ten largest clones take approximately 0.49%. The study's findings and limits: Repertoires were obtained solely post-peak T cell response.

This clonotype originated in an adult in good health. The sample was peripheral blood, taken on day 0 of AZD1222 vaccination.

The CDR3, as DNA: TGTGCCAGCAGTATCAGGGGCTCTGAGCAGTTCTTC. It yields the protein CASSIRGSEQFF. The rearrangement uses TRBV6-5 and TRBJ2-1; tentatively, D is TRBD1 (6 bases). The germline gives CDR1 MNHEY, CDR2 SVGAGI. Deletions cut 5 bases from V and 9 bases from J, with 11 bases between. The CDR3 loop spans 12 amino acids.